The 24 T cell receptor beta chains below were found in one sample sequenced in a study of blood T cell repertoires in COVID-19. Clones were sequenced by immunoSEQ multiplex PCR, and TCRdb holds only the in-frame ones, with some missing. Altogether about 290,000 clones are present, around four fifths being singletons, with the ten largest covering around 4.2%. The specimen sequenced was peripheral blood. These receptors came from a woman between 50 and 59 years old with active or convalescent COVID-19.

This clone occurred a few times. The CDR3 DNA sequence: TGCAGTGCTAGTCCCGGGGCGGGGGATCAGCCCCAGCATTTT. This codes for CSASPGAGDQPQHF. This rearrangement joins TRBV20-1 to TRBJ1-5; D is perhaps TRBD1 (5 bases). V dropped 3 bases and J dropped 5 bases, with 14 bases sitting between them. This CDR3 is 14 amino acids long. The germline V gene has CDR1 DFQATT and CDR2 SNEGSKA (reference sequence).

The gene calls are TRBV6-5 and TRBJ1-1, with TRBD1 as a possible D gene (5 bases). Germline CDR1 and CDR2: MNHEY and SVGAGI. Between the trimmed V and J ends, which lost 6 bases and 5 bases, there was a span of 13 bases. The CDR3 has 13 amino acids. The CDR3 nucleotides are TGTGCCAGCAGGCGCGGGGCGGGTACTGAAGCTTTCTTT. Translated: CASRRGAGTEAFF.

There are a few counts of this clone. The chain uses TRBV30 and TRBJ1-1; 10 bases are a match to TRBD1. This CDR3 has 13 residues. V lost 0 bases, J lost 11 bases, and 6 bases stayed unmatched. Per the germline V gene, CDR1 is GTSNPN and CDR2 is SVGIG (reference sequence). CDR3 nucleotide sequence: TGTGCCTGGAGTGTACAGGACAGGGGGGTCGCTTTCTTT. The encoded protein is CAWSVQDRGVAFF.

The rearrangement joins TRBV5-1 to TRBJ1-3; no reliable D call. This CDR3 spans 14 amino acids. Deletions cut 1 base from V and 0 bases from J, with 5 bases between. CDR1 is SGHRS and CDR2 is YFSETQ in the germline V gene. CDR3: CASSLTDSGNTIYF. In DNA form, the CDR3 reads TGCGCCAGCAGCTTGACAGACTCTGGAAACACCATATATTTT.

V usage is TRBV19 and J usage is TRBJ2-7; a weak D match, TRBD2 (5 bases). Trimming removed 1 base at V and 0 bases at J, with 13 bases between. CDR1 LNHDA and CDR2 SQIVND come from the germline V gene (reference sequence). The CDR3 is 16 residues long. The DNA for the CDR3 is TGTGCCAGTAGTATAGCCCCGGACTTGCTCTCCTACGAGCAGTACTTC. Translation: CASSIAPDLLSYEQYF.

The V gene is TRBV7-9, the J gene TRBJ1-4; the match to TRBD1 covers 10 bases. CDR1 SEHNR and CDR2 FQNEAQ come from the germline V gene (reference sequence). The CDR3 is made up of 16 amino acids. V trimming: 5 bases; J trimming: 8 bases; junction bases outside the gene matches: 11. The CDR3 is CASSIIQGQGVEKLFF. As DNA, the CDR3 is TGTGCCAGCAGCATCATACAAGGACAGGGGGTGGAAAAACTGTTTTTT.

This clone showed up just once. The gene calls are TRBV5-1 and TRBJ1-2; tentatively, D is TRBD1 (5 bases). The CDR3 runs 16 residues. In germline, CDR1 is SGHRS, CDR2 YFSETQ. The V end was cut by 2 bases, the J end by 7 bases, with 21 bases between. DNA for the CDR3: TGCGCCAGCAGCTTCGAAACCGGGGGTCGGCTCGGTGGCTACACCTTC. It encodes CASSFETGGRLGGYTF.

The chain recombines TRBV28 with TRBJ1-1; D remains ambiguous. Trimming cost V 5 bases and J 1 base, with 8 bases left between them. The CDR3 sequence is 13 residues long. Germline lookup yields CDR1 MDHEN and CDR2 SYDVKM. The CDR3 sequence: CASSPPRNTEAFF. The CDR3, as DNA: TGTGCCAGCAGTCCCCCCAGGAACACTGAAGCTTTCTTT.

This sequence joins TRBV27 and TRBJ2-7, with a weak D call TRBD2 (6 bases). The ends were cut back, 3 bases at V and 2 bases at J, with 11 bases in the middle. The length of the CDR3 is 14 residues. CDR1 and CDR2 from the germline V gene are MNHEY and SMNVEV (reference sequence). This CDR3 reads CASSLRRGAYEQYF. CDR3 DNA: TGTGCCAGCAGTTTGAGGCGGGGAGCCTACGAGCAGTACTTC.

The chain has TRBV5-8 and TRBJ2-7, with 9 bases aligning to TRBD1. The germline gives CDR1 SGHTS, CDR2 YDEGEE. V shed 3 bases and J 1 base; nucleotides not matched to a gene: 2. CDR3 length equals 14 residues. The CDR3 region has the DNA TGTGCCAGCAGCTCCGGACAGGGGTCCTACGAGCAGTACTTC. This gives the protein CASSSGQGSYEQYF.

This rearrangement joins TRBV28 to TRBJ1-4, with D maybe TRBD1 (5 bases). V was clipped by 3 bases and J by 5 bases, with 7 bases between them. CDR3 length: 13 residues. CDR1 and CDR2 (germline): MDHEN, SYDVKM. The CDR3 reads CASSLTANEKLFF. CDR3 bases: TGTGCCAGCAGTTTGACAGCAAATGAAAAACTGTTTTTT.

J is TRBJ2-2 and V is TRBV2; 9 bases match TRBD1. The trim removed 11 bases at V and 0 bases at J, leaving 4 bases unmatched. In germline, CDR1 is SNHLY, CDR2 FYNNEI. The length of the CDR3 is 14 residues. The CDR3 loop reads CAGRQGANTGELFF. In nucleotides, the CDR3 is TGTGCCGGTAGACAGGGGGCGAACACCGGGGAGCTGTTTTTT.

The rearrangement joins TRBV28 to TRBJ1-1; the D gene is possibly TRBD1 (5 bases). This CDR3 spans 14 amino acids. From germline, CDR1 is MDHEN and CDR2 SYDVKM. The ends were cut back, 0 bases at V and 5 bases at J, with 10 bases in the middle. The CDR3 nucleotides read TGTGCCAGCAGTTTATGGGGGCGTAAAACTGAAGCTTTCTTT. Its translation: CASSLWGRKTEAFF.

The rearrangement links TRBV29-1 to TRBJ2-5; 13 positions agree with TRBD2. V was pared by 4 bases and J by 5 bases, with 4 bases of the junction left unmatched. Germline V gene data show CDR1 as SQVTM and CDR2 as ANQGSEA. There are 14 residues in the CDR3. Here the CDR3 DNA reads TGCAGCGTTGGACCGACTAGCGGGAGGGAGACCCAGTACTTC. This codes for CSVGPTSGRETQYF.

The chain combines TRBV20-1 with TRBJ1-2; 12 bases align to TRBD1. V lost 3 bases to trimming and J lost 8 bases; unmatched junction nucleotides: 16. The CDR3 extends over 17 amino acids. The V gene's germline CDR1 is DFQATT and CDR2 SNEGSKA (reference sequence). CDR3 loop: CSASYPAPGQGARGYTF. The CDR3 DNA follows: TGCAGTGCTAGTTATCCAGCCCCGGGACAGGGGGCGAGGGGCTACACCTTC.

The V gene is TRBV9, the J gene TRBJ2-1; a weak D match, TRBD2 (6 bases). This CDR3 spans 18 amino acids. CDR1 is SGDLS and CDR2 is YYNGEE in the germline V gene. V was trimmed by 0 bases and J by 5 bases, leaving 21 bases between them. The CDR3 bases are TGTGCCAGCAGCGTAGATCCGGTGGGGCGGGGTATTCACAATGAGCAGTTCTTC. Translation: CASSVDPVGRGIHNEQFF.

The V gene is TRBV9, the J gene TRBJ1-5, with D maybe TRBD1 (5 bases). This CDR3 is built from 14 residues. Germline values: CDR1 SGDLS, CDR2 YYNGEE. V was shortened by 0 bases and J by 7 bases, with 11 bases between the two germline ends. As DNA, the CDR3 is TGTGCCAGCAGCGTAGATGGAGGGGTCCAGCCCCAGCATTTT. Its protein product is CASSVDGGVQPQHF.

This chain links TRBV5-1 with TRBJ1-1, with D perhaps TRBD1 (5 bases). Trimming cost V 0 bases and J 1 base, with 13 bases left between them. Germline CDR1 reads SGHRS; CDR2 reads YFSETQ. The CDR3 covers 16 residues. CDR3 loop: CASSLAVGRRNTEAFF. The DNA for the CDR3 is TGCGCCAGCAGCTTGGCCGTGGGGCGCCGGAACACTGAAGCTTTCTTT. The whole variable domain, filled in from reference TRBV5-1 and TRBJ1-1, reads KAGVTQTPRYLIKTRGQQVTLSCSPISGHRSVSWYQQTPGQGLQFLFEYFSETQRNKGNFPGRFSGRQFSNSRSEMNVSTLELGDSALYLCASSLAVGRRNTEAFFGQGTRLTVV.

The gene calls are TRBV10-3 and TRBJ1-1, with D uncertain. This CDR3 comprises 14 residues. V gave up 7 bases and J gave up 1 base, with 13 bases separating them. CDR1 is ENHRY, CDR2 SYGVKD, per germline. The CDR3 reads CAIKVESRNTEAFF. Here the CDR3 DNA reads TGTGCCATCAAAGTTGAATCCAGGAACACTGAAGCTTTCTTT.

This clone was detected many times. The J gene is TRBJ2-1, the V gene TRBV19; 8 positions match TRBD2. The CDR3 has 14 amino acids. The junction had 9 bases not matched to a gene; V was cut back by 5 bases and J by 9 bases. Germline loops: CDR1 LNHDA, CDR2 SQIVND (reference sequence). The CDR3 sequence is CASSRREDGSEQFF. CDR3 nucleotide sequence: TGTGCCAGTAGTCGGCGGGAGGACGGGAGTGAGCAGTTCTTC.

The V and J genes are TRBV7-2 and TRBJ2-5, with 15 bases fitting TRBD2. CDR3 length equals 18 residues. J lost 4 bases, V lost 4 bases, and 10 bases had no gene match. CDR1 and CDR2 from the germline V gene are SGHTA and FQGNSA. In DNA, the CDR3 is TGTGCCAGCAGCTGGAATCCCGGGACTAGCGGGAGGACAGAGACCCAGTACTTC. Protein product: CASSWNPGTSGRTETQYF. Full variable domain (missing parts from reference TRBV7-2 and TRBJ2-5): GAGVSQSPSNKVTEKGKDVELRCDPISGHTALYWYRQSLGQGLEFLIYFQGNSAPDKSGLPSDRFSAERTGGSVSTLTIQRTQQEDSAVYLCASSWNPGTSGRTETQYFGPGTRLLVL.

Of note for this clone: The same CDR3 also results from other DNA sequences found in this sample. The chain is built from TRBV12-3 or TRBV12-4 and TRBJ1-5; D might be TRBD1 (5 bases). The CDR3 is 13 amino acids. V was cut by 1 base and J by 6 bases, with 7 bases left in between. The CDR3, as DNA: TGTGCCAGCAGTTTAGTAAGGGGTCAGCCCCAGCATTTT. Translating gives CASSLVRGQPQHF.

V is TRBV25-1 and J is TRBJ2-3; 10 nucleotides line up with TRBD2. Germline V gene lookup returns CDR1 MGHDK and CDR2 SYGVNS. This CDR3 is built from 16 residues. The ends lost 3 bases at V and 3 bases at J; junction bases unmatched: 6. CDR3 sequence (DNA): TGTGCCAGCAGTGATTCTAGCGGGAGTTTAACAGATACGCAGTATTTT. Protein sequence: CASSDSSGSLTDTQYF. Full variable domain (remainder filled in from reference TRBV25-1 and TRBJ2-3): EADIYQTPRYLVIGTGKKITLECSQTMGHDKMYWYQQDPGMELHLIHYSYGVNSTEKGDLSSESTVSRIRTEHFPLTLESARPSHTSQYLCASSDSSGSLTDTQYFGPGTRLTVL.

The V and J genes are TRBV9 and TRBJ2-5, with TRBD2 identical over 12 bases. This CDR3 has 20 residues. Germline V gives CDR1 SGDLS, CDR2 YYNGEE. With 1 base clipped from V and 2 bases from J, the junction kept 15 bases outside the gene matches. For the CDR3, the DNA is TGTGCCAGCAGCGTAAGCCTAGCGGGAGGGTCGACGAGCTTACAAGAGACCCAGTACTTC. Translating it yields CASSVSLAGGSTSLQETQYF.